This T cell receptor beta chain originates from a study of human T cells and chemical hapten exposure. Looked up from germline, CDR1 is SQVTM and CDR2 is ANQGSEA. Deletions cut 0 bases from V and 2 bases from J, with 12 bases between. CDR3 length: 15 amino acids. Time point here: patch test 2, 6 weeks after DPC sensitization. The treatment here: therapeutic diphenylcyclopropenone sensitization with weekly scalp DPC. TCRdb called the RACE reads again in MiXCR, with one record for every CDR3 protein. The sample shows nearly 85,000 distinct CDR3 sequences, around 10% of them seen only once. The sequence was obtained from a man younger than 35 with alopecia areata. Some clones in this sample may be carry-over from other donors' samples. This chain joins TRBV29-1 and TRBJ2-3; no clear D. The sequencing here drew on whole blood, taken in connection with sensitization to the hapten diphenylcyclopropenone (DPC). As DNA, the CDR3 is TGCAGCGTTGAAGAGTTCCAGGCCTACACAGATACGCAGTATTTT. This gives the protein CSVEEFQAYTDTQYF.